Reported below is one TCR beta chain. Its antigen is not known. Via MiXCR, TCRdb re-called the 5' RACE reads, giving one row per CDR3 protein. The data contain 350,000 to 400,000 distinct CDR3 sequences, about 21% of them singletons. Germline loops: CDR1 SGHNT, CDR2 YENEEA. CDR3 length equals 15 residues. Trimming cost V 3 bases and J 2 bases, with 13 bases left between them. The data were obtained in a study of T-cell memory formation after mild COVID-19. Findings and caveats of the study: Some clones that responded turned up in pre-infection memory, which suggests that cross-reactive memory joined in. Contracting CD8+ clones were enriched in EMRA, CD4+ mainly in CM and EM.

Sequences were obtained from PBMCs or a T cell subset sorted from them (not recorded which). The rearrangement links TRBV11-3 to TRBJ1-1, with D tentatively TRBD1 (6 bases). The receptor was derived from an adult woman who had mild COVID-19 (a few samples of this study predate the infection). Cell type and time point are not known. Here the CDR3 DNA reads TGTGCCAGCAGCTTCACTCAGGGGAGCAACACTGAAGCTTTCTTT. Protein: CASSFTQGSNTEAFF. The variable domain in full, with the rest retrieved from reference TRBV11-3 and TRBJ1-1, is EAGVVQSPRYKIIEKKQPVAFWCNPISGHNTLYWYLQNLGQGPELLIRYENEEAVDDSQLPKDRFSAERLKGVDSTLKIQPAELGDSAVYLCASSFTQGSNTEAFFGQGTRLTVV.